This note documents a single T cell receptor beta chain sequence. Its target antigen remains unknown. There are 12 amino acids in the CDR3, from cysteine to phenylalanine inclusive. The DNA is unrecorded. CDR1 and CDR2, per the germline V gene, are MNHNS and SASEGT. TRB rearrangements were amplified by multiplex PCR using a touch-down protocol with TRB-A and TRB-B primer pools mixed in one tube. Illumina adapters and sample indices were added to the amplicons through two consecutive PCR reactions using Phusion HS II polymerase. After gel purification with the NucleoSpin Gel and PCR Clean-up kit, the amplicons were quantified by Qubit and checked for quality on an Agilent 2100 Bioanalyzer. Sequencing of the libraries was performed on an Illumina MiSeq with 600-cycle, single-indexed, paired-end runs. The paper's data handling went like this. TRB reads were aligned and assembled with MiXCR version 2.1.12 using the default MiXCR reference library. Each unique CDR3 nucleotide sequence defined a clone, and only productive sequences with at least two reads were analysed. Alpha-parameterized diversity profiles (alpha 0 to 5), including the Shannon (alpha 1) and Simpson (alpha 2) indices, were computed with an R script to assess repertoire diversity. The tcR package was used to compute combinatorial TRB VJ usage, which was then compared between cohorts by principal component analysis with ade4. GLIPH was used to cluster TCRbeta CDR3s in pairs of cohorts matched for age and read depth, and a Wilcoxon test was used to compare cluster frequencies. TCRdb reprocessed the reads into one record per CDR3 protein sequence, lacking DNA. The V and J calls and clone size come from TCRdb's table, not from the authors' own analysis. This specimen's table enumerates about 7,500 distinct CDR3 sequences. Clones ranked in the top ten supply roughly 3% of the sample.

Per sample, about 250 ng of peripheral blood genomic DNA, about 38,000 genome equivalents, was used for TRB amplification. This entry is derived from a study of T cell clusters in autoimmune cytopenias (dated by TCRdb to 2018 to 2020). Background for the entire study: A median TRB sequencing depth of approximately 50,000 reads per sample was reached, and a median of 2,350 distinct TRB clonotypes per sample was obtained. Alongside healthy, CLL and autoimmune hepatitis controls, autoimmune cytopenia patients had their peripheral blood TRB and IGH repertoires sequenced at active disease and again during treatment follow-up. The goal of the study was to find out whether patients with autoimmune cytopenia have a disease-specific immune repertoire signature that could be used as a blood-based biomarker.

Overall results and qualifications from the work: The T cell clusters were only ever defined in silico, so experimental validation of their functional role was still needed. The GLIPH analysis suggested a lack of physiological T cell clusters in primary autoimmune cytopenia patients, since 51 clusters were exclusive to healthy donors whereas about 17 were exclusive to patients. Healthy donors showed roughly 3-fold more exclusive TRB clusters than active autoimmune hepatitis patients, consistent with an autoimmunity-wide signature. TRB repertoire shifts, with less even repertoires observed in secondary cytopenia and CLL, were mostly attributed to lymphoma bias rather than autoimmunity. In the comparison of secondary cytopenia with CLL, no cluster-lack signature showed up, apparently because the dominant lymphoma-associated repertoire masked the signature.

The V gene is TRBV6-1 and the J gene is TRBJ1-5. Sequences were obtained from peripheral blood. The source of this sequence is a human donor with an autoimmune cytopenia or autoimmune hepatitis (not recorded which). The CDR3 corresponds to CASSFASQPQHF.